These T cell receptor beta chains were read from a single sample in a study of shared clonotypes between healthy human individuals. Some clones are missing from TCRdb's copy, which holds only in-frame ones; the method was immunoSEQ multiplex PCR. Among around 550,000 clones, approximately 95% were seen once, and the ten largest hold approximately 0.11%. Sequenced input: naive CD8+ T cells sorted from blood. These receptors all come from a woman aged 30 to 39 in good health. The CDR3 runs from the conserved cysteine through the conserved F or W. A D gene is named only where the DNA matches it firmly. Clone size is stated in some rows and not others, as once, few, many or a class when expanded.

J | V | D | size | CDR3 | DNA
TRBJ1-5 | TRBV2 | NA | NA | CASSEALFSNQPQHF | TGTGCCAGCAGTGAAGCGCTGTTCAGCAATCAGCCCCAGCATTTT
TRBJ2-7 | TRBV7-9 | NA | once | CASSSLGTYEQYF | TGTGCCAGCAGCTCCCTTGGTACCTACGAGCAGTACTTC
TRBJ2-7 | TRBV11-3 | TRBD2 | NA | CASSWTSGRDNEQYF | TGTGCCAGCAGCTGGACTAGCGGGAGAGACAACGAGCAGTACTTC
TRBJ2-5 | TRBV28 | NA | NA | CASSGLGNPQETQYF | TGTGCCAGCAGTGGGTTGGGAAACCCCCAAGAGACCCAGTACTTC
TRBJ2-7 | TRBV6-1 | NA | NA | CASSVDGHSYEQYF | TGTGCCAGCAGTGTGGACGGGCACTCCTACGAGCAGTACTTC
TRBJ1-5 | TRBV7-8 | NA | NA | CASSYFQAIGGNQPQHF | TGTGCCAGCAGCTATTTCCAGGCTATAGGGGGCAATCAGCCCCAGCATTTT
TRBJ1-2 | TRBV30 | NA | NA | CAAETDLGYTF | TGTGCCGCCGAGACGGATCTTGGCTACACCTTC
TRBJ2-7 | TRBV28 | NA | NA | CASSEGSSYEQYF | TGTGCCAGCAGTGAGGGGTCCTCCTACGAGCAGTACTTC
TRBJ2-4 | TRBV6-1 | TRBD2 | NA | CASRESETSGYDKYF | TGTGCCAGCAGAGAATCAGAGACTAGCGGATACGACAAGTACTTC
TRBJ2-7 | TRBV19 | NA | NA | CASSEGEPPYEQYF | TGTGCCAGCTCGGAAGGGGAGCCCCCCTACGAGCAGTACTTC
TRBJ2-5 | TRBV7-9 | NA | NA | CASSLTGADQYF | TGTGCCAGCAGCTTAACGGGAGCGGATCAGTACTTC
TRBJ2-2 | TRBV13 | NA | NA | CASSLGLAGTGELFF | TGTGCCAGCAGCTTAGGGCTAGCTGGGACCGGGGAGCTGTTTTTT
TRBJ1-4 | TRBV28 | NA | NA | CASSSPMEATNEKLFF | TGTGCCAGCAGTTCCCCCATGGAAGCAACTAATGAAAAACTGTTTTTT
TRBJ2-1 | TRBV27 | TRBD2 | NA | CASSPHSGRSYNEQFF | TGTGCCAGCAGTCCGCATAGCGGGAGATCCTACAATGAGCAGTTCTTC
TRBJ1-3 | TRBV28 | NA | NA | CASSSGRGNTIYF | TGTGCCAGCAGTTCGGGACGAGGAAACACCATATATTTT
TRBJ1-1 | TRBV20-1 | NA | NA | CSARDGTPF | TGCAGTGCAAGGGACGGGACCCCCTTT
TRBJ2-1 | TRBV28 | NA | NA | CASSFDSTNEQFF | TGTGCCAGCAGTTTTGACTCCACTAATGAGCAGTTCTTC
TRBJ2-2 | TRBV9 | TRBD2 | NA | CASSVGGGRGTGELFF | TGTGCCAGCAGCGTAGGTGGCGGGAGGGGCACCGGGGAGCTGTTTTTT
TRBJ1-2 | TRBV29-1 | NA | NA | CSVEDRGALGYTF | TGCAGCGTTGAAGATAGGGGGGCTTTGGGCTACACCTTC
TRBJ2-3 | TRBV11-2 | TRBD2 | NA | CASSPLSGRSADTQYF | TGTGCCAGCAGCCCCCTTAGCGGGAGAAGTGCAGATACGCAGTATTTT
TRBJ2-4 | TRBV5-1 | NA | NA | CASSPTGKNIQYF | TGCGCCAGCAGCCCTACAGGGAAAAACATTCAGTACTTC
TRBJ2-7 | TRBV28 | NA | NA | CALGGEDEQYF | TGTGCCCTGGGGGGAGAGGACGAGCAGTACTTC
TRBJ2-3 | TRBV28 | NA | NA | CASRTLGVTDTQYF | TGTGCCAGCAGAACCTTGGGGGTCACAGATACGCAGTATTTT
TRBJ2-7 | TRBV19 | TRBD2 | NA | CASSPHGGGYEQYF | TGTGCCAGTAGTCCCCATGGGGGGGGCTACGAGCAGTACTTC
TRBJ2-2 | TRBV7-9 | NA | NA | CASSLGWTETGELFF | TGTGCCAGCAGCTTAGGTTGGACAGAAACCGGGGAGCTGTTTTTT
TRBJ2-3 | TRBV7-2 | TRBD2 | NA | CASSRTSGSFTDTQYF | TGTGCCAGCAGCCGGACTAGCGGGAGTTTCACAGATACGCAGTATTTT
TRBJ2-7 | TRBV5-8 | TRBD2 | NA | CASSPSGTSVSYEQYF | TGTGCCAGCAGCCCGTCCGGGACTAGCGTCTCCTACGAGCAGTACTTC
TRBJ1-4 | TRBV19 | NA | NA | CASWDVRGANEKLFF | TGTGCCAGTTGGGACGTCCGGGGGGCTAATGAAAAACTGTTTTTT
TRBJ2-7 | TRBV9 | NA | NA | CASSPRPGYEQYF | TGTGCCAGCAGCCCCCGTCCCGGCTACGAGCAGTACTTC
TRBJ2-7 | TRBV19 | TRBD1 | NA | CASSIGDSSYEQYF | TGTGCCAGTAGTATCGGGGACAGCTCCTACGAGCAGTACTTC
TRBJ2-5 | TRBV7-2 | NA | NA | CASSLAGALVLETQYF | TGTGCCAGCAGCTTAGCGGGAGCGCTTGTTCTCGAGACCCAGTACTTC
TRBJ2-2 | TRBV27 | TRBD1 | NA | CASRTGGVGELFF | TGTGCCAGCCGGACAGGGGGCGTCGGGGAGCTGTTTTTT
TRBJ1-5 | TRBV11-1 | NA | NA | CASSLDGHGNQPQHF | TGTGCCAGCAGCTTAGATGGACACGGCAATCAGCCCCAGCATTTT
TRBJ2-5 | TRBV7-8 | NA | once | CASKKTGGKETQYF | TGTGCCAGTAAGAAGACTGGGGGGAAAGAGACCCAGTACTTC